A single T cell receptor (beta chain) is shown here with its context. Its target is unknown. This specimen belongs to a study of breast tumors, draining lymph nodes, adjacent tissues. Study results and limitations: Findings are consistent with lymph node origin and intratumoral expansion of most tumor T cells. Luminal-like breast cancer showed significantly greater tumor-nontumor repertoire similarity than basal-like breast cancer did. Tumor TCR diversity was below lymph nodes but above nontumor tissue. Data only fit, rather than demonstrated, lymph node origin of most tumor T cells.

Breast cancer patients provided tissue from their axillary draining lymph nodes. Unmatched junction bases numbered 10, after V lost 5 bases and J lost 3 bases. The CDR3 is made up of 16 amino acids. Germline-derived CDR1 and CDR2 are DFQATT and SNEGSKA (reference sequence). A single record per CDR3 protein comes from TCRdb applying MiXCR to the multiplex PCR reads. The sample contains about 130,000 distinct CDR3 sequences, 21% of which appear only once. This sequence originates from a female donor with breast cancer. Some clones in this sample may be carry-over from other donors' samples. The sequencing sample was made of axillary lymph node tissue. The rearrangement joins TRBV20-1 to TRBJ2-7; 13 bases agree with TRBD2. The CDR3 coding sequence is TGCAGTGCTTCGGGATACGGGACTAGCGGGAACTACGAGCAGTACTTC. Translating gives CSASGYGTSGNYEQYF.